This T cell receptor beta chain was recorded in a study of shared clonotypes between healthy human individuals. About the study: Researchers drew samples from a couple of women and a few men aged 18 to 49.

The protocol was immunoSEQ multiplex PCR, while the TCRdb copy is restricted to in-frame clones and leaves out a portion. The data hold roughly 450,000 clones, with roughly 78% observed a single time. The source material was PBMCs. The TCR comes from a woman aged 40 to 49 in good health. Some clones in this sample may be carry-over from other donors' samples.

Here the CDR3 reads CASSLGTGGHLRGEQYF. Here the CDR3 DNA reads TGCGCCAGCAGCTTGGGGACAGGGGGCCACCTGCGGGGGGAGCAGTACTTC. This chain links TRBV5-1 with TRBJ2-7, with 11 bases aligning to TRBD1. J was trimmed by 7 bases and V by 0 bases; bases with no gene match: 12. CDR3 length: 17 amino acids. CDR1 and CDR2 from the germline V gene are SGHRS and YFSETQ.